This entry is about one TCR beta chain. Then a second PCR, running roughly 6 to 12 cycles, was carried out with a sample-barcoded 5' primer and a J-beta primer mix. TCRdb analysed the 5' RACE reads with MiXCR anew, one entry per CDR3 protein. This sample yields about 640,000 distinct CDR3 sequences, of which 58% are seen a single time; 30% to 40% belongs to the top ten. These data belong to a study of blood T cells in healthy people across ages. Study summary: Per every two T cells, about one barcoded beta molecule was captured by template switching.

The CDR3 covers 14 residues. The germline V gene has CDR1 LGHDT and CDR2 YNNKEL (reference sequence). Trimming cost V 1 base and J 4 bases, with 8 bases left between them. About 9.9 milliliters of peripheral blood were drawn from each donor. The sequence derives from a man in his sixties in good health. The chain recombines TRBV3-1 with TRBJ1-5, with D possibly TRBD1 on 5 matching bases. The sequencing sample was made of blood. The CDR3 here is CASSQGTLNQPQHF. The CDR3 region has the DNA TGTGCCAGCAGCCAAGGGACACTTAATCAGCCCCAGCATTTT.